Reported below is one T cell receptor beta chain. The target antigen is unknown. The sample is drawn from a study of CD4+ T cells in melanoma. Study outcomes and limitations: CD8+ T cell, macrophage and B cell function reportedly correlated with neoantigen-specific CD4+ T cells. In melanoma, neoantigen-specific CD4+ T cells reportedly differed in differentiation state.

The V end was cut by 5 bases, the J end by 2 bases, with 2 bases between. This CDR3 spans 11 amino acids. Germline V lookup: CDR1 KGHSH, CDR2 LQKENI. This table comes from immunoSEQ multiplex PCR, and its TCRdb copy is limited to in-frame clones, with some not included. The sample holds over 100,000 clones, 92% seen once. What was sequenced was peripheral blood. The gene calls are TRBV18 and TRBJ2-3; no clear D. The TCR comes from a human donor with melanoma. CDR3 in DNA: TGTGCCAGCTCAACCACAGATACGCAGTATTTT. This codes for CASSTTDTQYF.